This is a list of T cell receptor beta chains from one sample in a study of radiotherapy plus CTLA-4 blockade in lung cancer. TCRdb's copy holds only in-frame clones and misses some; the assay was immunoSEQ multiplex PCR. The sample lists some 70,000 clones, 79% occurring once. The sample in question was peripheral blood, obtained from a patient treated with radiotherapy plus ipilimumab. Every receptor here comes from a human donor with non-small cell lung cancer who had a complete response to radiotherapy plus ipilimumab. The CDR3 runs from the conserved cysteine through the conserved F or W. D genes are given only for firm matches. The size entry is marked missing in some rows and otherwise reads once, few, many or a size class.

J gene	D gene	clone size	V gene	CDR3 length	CDR3 DNA	CDR3 protein
TRBJ1-2	.	.	TRBV7-8	16	TGTGCCAGCAGCTCACCGGACAGATCCTCTAACTATGGCTACACCTTC	CASSSPDRSSNYGYTF
TRBJ2-7	.	few	TRBV2	15	TGTGCCATTAGGGACCCGGGACGATTAACCTACGAGCAGTACTTC	CAIRDPGRLTYEQYF
TRBJ2-2	TRBD1	.	TRBV10-3	14	TGTGCCACGACAGGGGTATTGAACACCGGGGAGCTGTTTTTT	CATTGVLNTGELFF
TRBJ1-1	.	few	TRBV19	10	TGTGCCGGACTTGGAGACGAAGCTTTCTTT	CAGLGDEAFF
TRBJ2-1	TRBD2	.	TRBV4-1	17	TGCGCCAGCAGCCACACTAGCGGGAGGGCCTCCGGGAATGAGCAGTTCTTC	CASSHTSGRASGNEQFF
TRBJ1-1	TRBD1	.	TRBV30	15	TGTGCCTGGAGTGTAGGGACAGTTACTAACACTGAAGCTTTCTTT	CAWSVGTVTNTEAFF
TRBJ2-3	TRBD1	.	TRBV13	17	TGTGCCAGCAGCCCAACTTGGACAGGGCCGGACCCAGATACGCAGTATTTT	CASSPTWTGPDPDTQYF
TRBJ2-2	.	.	TRBV19	14	TGTGCCAGTAGTACCCGAAACGGACCCGGGGAGCTGTTTTTT	CASSTRNGPGELFF
TRBJ2-4	.	.	TRBV10-3	12	TGTGCCATCAGTGATGCGGAAAACATTCAGTACTTC	CAISDAENIQYF
TRBJ1-3	.	.	TRBV25-1	11	TGTGCCAGCAGTGGGGGAAACACCATATATTTT	CASSGGNTIYF
TRBJ2-2	TRBD2	.	TRBV7-9	15	TGTGCCAGCACCCCCCGACGGGGGGAGACCGGGGAGCTGTTTTTT	CASTPRRGETGELFF
TRBJ2-1	TRBD1	.	TRBV7-7	15	TGTGCTAGCAGCTCCTCAATCGACAGGGTCAATGAGCAGTTCTTC	CASSSSIDRVNEQFF
TRBJ2-5	.	.	TRBV10-2	13	TGCGCCAGCAGTATACAGGGTGGGGAGACCCAGTACTTC	CASSIQGGETQYF
TRBJ2-6	.	.	TRBV25-1	12	TGTGCCAGCAGTCCTGGGGCCAACGTCCTGACTTTC	CASSPGANVLTF
TRBJ2-3	.	.	TRBV7-2	14	TGTGCCAGCAGCTGGGATGGGGGCACAGATACGCAGTATTTT	CASSWDGGTDTQYF
TRBJ1-2	.	.	TRBV7-9	12	TGTGCCAGTGGGACACCGGGATATGGCTACACCTTC	CASGTPGYGYTF
TRBJ1-2	.	.	TRBV7-2	17	TGTGCCAGCAGCTTATTTGGCAGAGACGGAAAGAACTATGGCTACACCTTC	CASSLFGRDGKNYGYTF
TRBJ2-6	.	.	TRBV11-2	19	TGTGCCAGCAGCCAAATCGGCCAGACTTACATCTCTGGGGCCAACGTCCTGACTTTC	CASSQIGQTYISGANVLTF
TRBJ1-1	.	.	TRBV7-6	14	TGTGCCAGCAGCTTAGGCAGATTGAACACTGAAGCTTTCTTT	CASSLGRLNTEAFF
TRBJ2-7	.	.	TRBV13	14	TGTGCCAGCAGCCCCCGGGACCGACCCTACGAGCAGTACTTC	CASSPRDRPYEQYF
TRBJ2-3	TRBD1	once	TRBV19	16	TGTGCCAGTAGTGGGACAGCCCATCCTAGCACAGATACGCAGTATTTT	CASSGTAHPSTDTQYF
TRBJ2-7	.	few	TRBV7-2	14	TGTGCCAGCAGCTTAACTCTCTTGGGGTTCGAGCAGTACTTC	CASSLTLLGFEQYF
TRBJ1-1	TRBD1	.	TRBV6-1	15	TGTGCCAGCAGGTCGGAGGGGGCATTTGTCACTGAAGCTTTCTTT	CASRSEGAFVTEAFF
TRBJ1-2	TRBD1	.	TRBV27	19	TGTGCCAGCAGTTTCTTCTCCGGGACAGGAAAACGGGGGGAGTATGGCTACACCTTC	CASSFFSGTGKRGEYGYTF
TRBJ2-7	.	once	TRBV29-1	16	TGCAGCGTCCTTGTGGACACCCACGGAGTATCCTACGAGCAGTACTTC	CSVLVDTHGVSYEQYF
TRBJ2-6	.	.	TRBV28	15	TGTGCCAGCAGCTCCAGAGGTGGTGGGGCCAACGTCCTGACTTTC	CASSSRGGGANVLTF
TRBJ2-1	.	few	TRBV7-6	14	TGTGCCAGCAGCCCCAGTGCGTCTTACAATGAGCAGTTCTTC	CASSPSASYNEQFF
TRBJ2-2	.	few	TRBV25-1	15	TGTGCCAGCAGTGAGGGATCCGGGAACACCGGGGAGCTGTTTTTT	CASSEGSGNTGELFF
TRBJ2-3	.	.	TRBV20-1	11	TGCAGTGCTAGAGAAGCAGATACGCAGTATTTT	CSAREADTQYF
TRBJ1-1	.	.	TRBV19	13	TGTGCCAGTAGTATGTTCGTGAACACTGAAGCTTTCTTT	CASSMFVNTEAFF
TRBJ1-2	.	.	TRBV7-9	13	TGTGCCAGCACCTCCCCGGGGCTAGGGGGCTACACCTTC	CASTSPGLGGYTF
TRBJ2-1	TRBD2	.	TRBV5-4	15	TGTGCCAGCAGCTTGGGGGGGACTAGGAGGAATGAGCAGTTCTTC	CASSLGGTRRNEQFF
TRBJ1-2	.	.	TRBV5-6	14	TGTGCCAGCAGCTCCGGACACCTTAACTATGGCTACACCTTC	CASSSGHLNYGYTF
TRBJ2-7	TRBD2	.	TRBV5-4	14	TGTGCCAGCAGCGCCGGGGGGGGTTCCTACGAGCAGTACTTC	CASSAGGGSYEQYF
TRBJ1-1	TRBD1	.	TRBV6-1	14	TGTGCCAGCAGACCCAGGGGGATGAACACTGAAGCTTTCTTT	CASRPRGMNTEAFF
TRBJ2-3	.	.	TRBV5-1	15	TGCGCCAGCAGCATCGGCGGGACTAGCACAGATACGCAGTATTTT	CASSIGGTSTDTQYF
TRBJ1-5	.	few	TRBV18	12	TGTGCCAGCTCTGGACAGAATCAGCCCCAGCATTTT	CASSGQNQPQHF
TRBJ1-1	.	.	TRBV7-8	16	TGTGCCAGCAGCTTAGGGGGGGGATTCCTGAACACTGAAGCTTTCTTT	CASSLGGGFLNTEAFF
TRBJ2-7	.	.	TRBV27	11	TGTGCCAGCAGTAACCGCTACGAGCAGTACTTC	CASSNRYEQYF
TRBJ1-6	.	few	TRBV27	14	TGTGCCAGCAGTTTATCAGCAGGCTATTCACCCCTCCACTTT	CASSLSAGYSPLHF
TRBJ1-5	.	.	TRBV30	15	TGTGCCTGGAGGACCGTGGGGGGTGGCAATCAGCCCCAGCATTTT	CAWRTVGGGNQPQHF
TRBJ1-4	TRBD1	.	TRBV7-2	13	TGTGCCAGCACCTCCGATCGACAGGGTAAACTGTTTTTT	CASTSDRQGKLFF
TRBJ2-1	.	.	TRBV5-1	18	TGCGCCAGCAGCTTGGCCTTGGGGACGGTTAGAGCCAACAATGAGCAGTTCTTC	CASSLALGTVRANNEQFF
TRBJ1-3	.	few	TRBV9	15	TGTGCCAGCAGCGTAGGGCCGGGGCAGGGAAACACCATATATTTT	CASSVGPGQGNTIYF
TRBJ2-2	TRBD2	.	TRBV5-1	15	TGCGCCAGCAGTAGACTAGCGGGTGGGACCGGGGAGCTGTTTTTT	CASSRLAGGTGELFF
TRBJ2-1	.	.	TRBV6-1	15	TGTGCCAGCAGTGAATTCGTGTTGACACCGACAGAGCAGTTCTTC	CASSEFVLTPTEQFF
TRBJ1-5	.	.	TRBV19	16	TGTGCCAGTAGTATATTGGGCTTAGATGGCAATCAGCCCCAGCATTTT	CASSILGLDGNQPQHF
TRBJ1-1	.	.	TRBV28	12	TGTGCCAGCAGCCCTCCGGCTTCTCAAGCTTTCTTT	CASSPPASQAFF
TRBJ2-6	.	.	TRBV18	14	TGTGCCAGCTCACCAGGGATCGGGGCCAACGTCCTGACTTTC	CASSPGIGANVLTF
TRBJ2-5	.	.	TRBV7-2	12	TGTGCCAGCAGCCTTTCACTGGAGACCCAGTACTTC	CASSLSLETQYF
TRBJ2-6	TRBD1	.	TRBV4-3	20	TGCGCCAGCAGCCAAGCTGACAGGGGGCTCCGATACTCTGGGGCCAACGTCCTGACTTTC	CASSQADRGLRYSGANVLTF
TRBJ1-1	.	.	TRBV19	14	TGTGCCAGTAGTAACCCAGGAGCGAGCACTGAAGCTTTCTTT	CASSNPGASTEAFF
TRBJ1-1	TRBD1	.	TRBV6-5	14	TGTGCCAGCAGGATCCGGGACAGGGGCACTGAAGCTTTCTTT	CASRIRDRGTEAFF
TRBJ1-2	TRBD1	.	TRBV15	15	TGTGCCACCAGCACCGGACAGGGTGGCCCCTATGGCTACACCTTC	CATSTGQGGPYGYTF
TRBJ2-5	.	.	TRBV2	12	TGTGCCAGCGACGGCGAAGGTTCGACCCAGTACTTC	CASDGEGSTQYF